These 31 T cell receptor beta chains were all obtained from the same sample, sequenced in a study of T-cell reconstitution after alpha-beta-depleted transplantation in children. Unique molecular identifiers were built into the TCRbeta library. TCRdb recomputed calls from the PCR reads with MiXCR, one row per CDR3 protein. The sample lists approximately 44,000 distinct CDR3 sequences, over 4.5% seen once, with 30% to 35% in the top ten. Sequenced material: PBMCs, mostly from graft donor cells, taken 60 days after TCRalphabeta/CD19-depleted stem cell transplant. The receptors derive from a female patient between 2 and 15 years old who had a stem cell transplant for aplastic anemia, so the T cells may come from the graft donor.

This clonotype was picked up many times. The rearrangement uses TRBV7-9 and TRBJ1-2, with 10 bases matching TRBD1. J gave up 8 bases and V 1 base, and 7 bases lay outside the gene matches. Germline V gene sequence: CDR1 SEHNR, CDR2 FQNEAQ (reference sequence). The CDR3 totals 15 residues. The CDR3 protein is CASSLGFGTGEGYTF. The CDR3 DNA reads TGTGCCAGCAGCTTAGGCTTCGGGACAGGGGAAGGCTACACCTTC.

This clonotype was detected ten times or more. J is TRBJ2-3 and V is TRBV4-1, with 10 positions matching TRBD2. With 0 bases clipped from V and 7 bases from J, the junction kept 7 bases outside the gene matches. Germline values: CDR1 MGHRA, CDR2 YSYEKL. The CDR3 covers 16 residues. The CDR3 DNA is TGCGCCAGCAGCCAAGACCAGCGGGGGGGCCTTTATACGCAGTATTTT. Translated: CASSQDQRGGLYTQYF.

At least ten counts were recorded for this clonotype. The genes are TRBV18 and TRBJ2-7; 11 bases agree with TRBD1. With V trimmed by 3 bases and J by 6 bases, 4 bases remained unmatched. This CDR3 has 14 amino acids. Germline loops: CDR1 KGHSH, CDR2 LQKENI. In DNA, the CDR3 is TGTGCCAGCTCACCGGGGACAGGGGGGATCGAGCAGTACTTC. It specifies CASSPGTGGIEQYF.

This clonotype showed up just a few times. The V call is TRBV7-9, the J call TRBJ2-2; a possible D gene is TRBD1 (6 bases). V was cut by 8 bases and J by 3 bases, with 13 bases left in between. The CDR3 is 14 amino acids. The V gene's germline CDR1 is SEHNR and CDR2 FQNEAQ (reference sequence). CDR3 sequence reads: CASQEQGHTGELFF. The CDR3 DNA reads TGTGCCAGCCAAGAACAGGGTCACACCGGGGAGCTGTTTTTT.

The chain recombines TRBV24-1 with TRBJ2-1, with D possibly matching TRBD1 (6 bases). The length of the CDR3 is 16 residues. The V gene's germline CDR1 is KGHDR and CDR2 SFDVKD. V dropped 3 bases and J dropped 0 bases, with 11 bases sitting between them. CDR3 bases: TGTGCCACCAGTGATGGACAGACCCTCTCCTACAATGAGCAGTTCTTC. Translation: CATSDGQTLSYNEQFF.

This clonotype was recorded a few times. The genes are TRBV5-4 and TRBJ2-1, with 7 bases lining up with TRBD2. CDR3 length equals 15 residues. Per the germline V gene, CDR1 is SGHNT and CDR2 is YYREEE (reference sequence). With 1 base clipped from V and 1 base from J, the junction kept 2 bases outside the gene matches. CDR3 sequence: CASSLRAGSYNEQFF. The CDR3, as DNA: TGTGCCAGCAGCTTGCGAGCGGGGTCCTACAATGAGCAGTTCTTC.

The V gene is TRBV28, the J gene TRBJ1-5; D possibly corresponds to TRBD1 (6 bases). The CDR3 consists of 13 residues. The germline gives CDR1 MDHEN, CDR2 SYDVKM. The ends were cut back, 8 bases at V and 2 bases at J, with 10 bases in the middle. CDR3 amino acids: CASEDRRNQPQHF. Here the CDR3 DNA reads TGTGCCAGCGAAGACAGGCGCAATCAGCCCCAGCATTTT.

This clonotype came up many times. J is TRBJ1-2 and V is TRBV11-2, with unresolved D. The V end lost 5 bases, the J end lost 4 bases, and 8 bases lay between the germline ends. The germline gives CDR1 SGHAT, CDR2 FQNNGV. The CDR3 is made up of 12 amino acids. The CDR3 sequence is CASSEEGYGYTF. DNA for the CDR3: TGTGCCAGCAGCGAGGAGGGCTATGGCTACACCTTC.

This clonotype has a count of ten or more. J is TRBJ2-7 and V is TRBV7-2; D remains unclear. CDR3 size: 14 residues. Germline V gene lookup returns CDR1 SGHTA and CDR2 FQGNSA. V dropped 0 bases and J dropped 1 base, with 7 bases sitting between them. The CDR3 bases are TGTGCCAGCAGCTTAGCGCCGGGTTCCTACGAGCAGTACTTC. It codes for CASSLAPGSYEQYF.

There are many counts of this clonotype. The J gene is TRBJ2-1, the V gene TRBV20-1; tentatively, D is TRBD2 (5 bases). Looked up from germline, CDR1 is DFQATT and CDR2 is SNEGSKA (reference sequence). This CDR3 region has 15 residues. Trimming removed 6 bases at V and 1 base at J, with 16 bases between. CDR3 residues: CSATPAERSYNEQFF. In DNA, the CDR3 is TGCAGTGCCACGCCGGCGGAGCGGTCCTACAATGAGCAGTTCTTC.

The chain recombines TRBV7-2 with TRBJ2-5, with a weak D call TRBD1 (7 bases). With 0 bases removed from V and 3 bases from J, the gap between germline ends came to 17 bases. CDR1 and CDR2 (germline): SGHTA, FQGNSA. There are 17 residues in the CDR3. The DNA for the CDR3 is TGTGCCAGCAGCTTAGCGGGGGCAGGGGGGAATAAAGAGACCCAGTACTTC. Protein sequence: CASSLAGAGGNKETQYF.

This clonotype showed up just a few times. The CDR3 here is CASSLDADTQYF. The CDR3, as DNA: TGTGCCAGCAGCTTGGACGCAGATACGCAGTATTTT. The rearrangement links TRBV7-9 to TRBJ2-3; no definite D call. CDR1 is SEHNR, CDR2 FQNEAQ, per germline (reference sequence). The CDR3 totals 12 residues. V gave up 3 bases and J gave up 4 bases, with 5 bases separating them.

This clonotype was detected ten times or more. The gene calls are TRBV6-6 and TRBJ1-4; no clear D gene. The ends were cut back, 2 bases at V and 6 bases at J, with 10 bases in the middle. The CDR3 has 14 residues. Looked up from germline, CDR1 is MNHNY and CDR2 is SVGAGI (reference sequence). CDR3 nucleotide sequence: TGTGCCAGCAGTTACACAGTGTGGGATGAAAAACTGTTTTTT. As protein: CASSYTVWDEKLFF.

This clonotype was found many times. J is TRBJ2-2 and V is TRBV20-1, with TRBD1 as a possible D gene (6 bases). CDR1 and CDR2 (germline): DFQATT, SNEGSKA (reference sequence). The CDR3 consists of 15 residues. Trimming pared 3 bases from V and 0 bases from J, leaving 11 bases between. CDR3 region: CSARPGHTNTGELFF. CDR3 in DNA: TGCAGTGCTAGGCCGGGACACACGAACACCGGGGAGCTGTTTTTT.

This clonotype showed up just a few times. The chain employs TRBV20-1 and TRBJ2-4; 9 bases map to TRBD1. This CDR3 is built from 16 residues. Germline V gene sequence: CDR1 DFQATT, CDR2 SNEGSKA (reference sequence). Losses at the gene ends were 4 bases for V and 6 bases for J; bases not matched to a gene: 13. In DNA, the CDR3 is TGCAGTGCTATCAGCTATACAGGGGGCGACGGAAACATTCAGTACTTC. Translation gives CSAISYTGGDGNIQYF.

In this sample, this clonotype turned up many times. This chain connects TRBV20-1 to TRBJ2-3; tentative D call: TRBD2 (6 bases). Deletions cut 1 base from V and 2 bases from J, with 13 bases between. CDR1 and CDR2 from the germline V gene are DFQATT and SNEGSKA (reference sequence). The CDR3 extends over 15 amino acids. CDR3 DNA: TGCAGTGCTAGAGCTCGGGACTCGCACACAGATACGCAGTATTTT. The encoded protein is CSARARDSHTDTQYF.

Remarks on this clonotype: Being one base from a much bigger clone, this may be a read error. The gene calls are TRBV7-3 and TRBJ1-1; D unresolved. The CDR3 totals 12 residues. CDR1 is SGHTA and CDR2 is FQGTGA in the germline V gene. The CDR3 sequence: CASSLPGTDAFF. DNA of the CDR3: TGTGCCAGCAGCTTACCCGGCACTGACGCTTTCTTT.

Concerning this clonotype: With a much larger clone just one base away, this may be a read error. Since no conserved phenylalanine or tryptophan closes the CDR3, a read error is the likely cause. CDR3 sequence (DNA): TGCGCCAGCAGCTTGACCGGGACAGGGGATGAAAAACTGTTTTCT. Translation gives CASSLTGTGDEKLFS. This sequence joins TRBV4-1 and TRBJ1-4; TRBD1 agrees at 10 bases. V trimming: 5 bases; J trimming: 6 bases; junction bases outside the gene matches: 6. Germline loops: CDR1 MGHRA, CDR2 YSYEKL. The CDR3 sequence is 15 residues long.

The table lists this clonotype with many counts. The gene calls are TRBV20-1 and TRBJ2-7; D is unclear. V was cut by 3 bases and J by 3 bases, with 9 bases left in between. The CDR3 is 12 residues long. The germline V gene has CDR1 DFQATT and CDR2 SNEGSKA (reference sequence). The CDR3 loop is CSASPVNYEQYF. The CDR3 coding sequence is TGCAGTGCTAGCCCGGTTAACTACGAGCAGTACTTC.

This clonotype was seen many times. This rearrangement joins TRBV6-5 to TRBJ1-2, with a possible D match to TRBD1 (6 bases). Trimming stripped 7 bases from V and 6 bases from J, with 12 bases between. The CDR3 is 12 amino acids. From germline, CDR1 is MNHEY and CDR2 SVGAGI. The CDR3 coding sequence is TGTGCCAGCAAGTTAGGGGGGCATGGCTACACCTTC. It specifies CASKLGGHGYTF.

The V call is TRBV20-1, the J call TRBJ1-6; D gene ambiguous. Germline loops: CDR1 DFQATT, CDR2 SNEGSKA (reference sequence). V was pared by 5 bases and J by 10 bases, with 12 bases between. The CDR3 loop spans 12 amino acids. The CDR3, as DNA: TGCAGTGCTCAAAGACCCAACTCACCCCTCCACTTT. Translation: CSAQRPNSPLHF.

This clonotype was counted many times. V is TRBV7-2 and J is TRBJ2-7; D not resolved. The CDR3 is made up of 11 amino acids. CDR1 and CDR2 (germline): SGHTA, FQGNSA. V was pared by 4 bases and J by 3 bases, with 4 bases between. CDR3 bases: TGTGCCAGCAGCTACTACTACGAGCAGTACTTC. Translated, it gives CASSYYYEQYF.

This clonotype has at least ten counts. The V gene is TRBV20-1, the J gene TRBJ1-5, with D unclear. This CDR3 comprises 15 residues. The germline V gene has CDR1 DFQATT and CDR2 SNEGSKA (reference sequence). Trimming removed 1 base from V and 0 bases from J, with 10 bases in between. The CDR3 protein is CSARVTRYSNQPQHF. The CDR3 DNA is TGCAGTGCTAGAGTAACCAGATATAGCAATCAGCCCCAGCATTTT.

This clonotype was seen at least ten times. The CDR3 nucleotides are TGTGCCAGCACCCCCGTCCGACAGGGAGTGGCAGATACGCAGTATTTT. Protein: CASTPVRQGVADTQYF. This chain connects TRBV11-2 to TRBJ2-3; TRBD1 agrees at 7 bases. J lost 4 bases, V lost 7 bases, and 14 bases had no gene match. Looked up from germline, CDR1 is SGHAT and CDR2 is FQNNGV. The CDR3 covers 16 residues.

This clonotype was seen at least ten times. The CDR3 DNA reads TGTGCCAGCAGCCCACAGGGGTGGACTGAAGCTTTCTTT. It yields the protein CASSPQGWTEAFF. V usage is TRBV9 and J usage is TRBJ1-1; TRBD1 agrees at 7 bases. The V segment lost 4 bases and the J segment 5 bases; nucleotides outside the gene matches: 5. The CDR3 runs 13 residues. Germline V gene data show CDR1 as SGDLS and CDR2 as YYNGEE.

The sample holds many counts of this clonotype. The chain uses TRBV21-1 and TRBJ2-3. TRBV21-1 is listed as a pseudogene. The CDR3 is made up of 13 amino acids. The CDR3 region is CASSKEGSDTQYF. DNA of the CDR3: TGTGCCAGCAGCAAAGAAGGGTCGGATACGCAGTATTTT.

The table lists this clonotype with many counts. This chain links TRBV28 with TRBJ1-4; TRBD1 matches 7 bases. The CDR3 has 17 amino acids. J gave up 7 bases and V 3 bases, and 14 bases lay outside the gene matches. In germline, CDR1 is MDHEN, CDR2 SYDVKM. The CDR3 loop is CASSLGRGLTRFEKLFF. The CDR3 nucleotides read TGTGCCAGCAGTTTGGGGAGGGGGCTTACGAGGTTTGAAAAACTGTTTTTT.

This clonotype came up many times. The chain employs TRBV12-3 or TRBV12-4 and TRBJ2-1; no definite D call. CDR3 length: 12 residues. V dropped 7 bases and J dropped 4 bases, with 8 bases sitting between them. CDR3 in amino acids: CASIGGYNEQFF. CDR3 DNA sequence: TGTGCCAGCATTGGCGGTTACAATGAGCAGTTCTTC.

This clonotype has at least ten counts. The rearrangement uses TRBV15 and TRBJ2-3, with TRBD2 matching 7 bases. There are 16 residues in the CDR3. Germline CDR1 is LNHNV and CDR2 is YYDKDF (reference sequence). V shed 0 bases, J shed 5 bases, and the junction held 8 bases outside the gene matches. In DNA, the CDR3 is TGTGCCACCAGCAGAGATCGGAGCGGGGTAGGAGATACGCAGTATTTT. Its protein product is CATSRDRSGVGDTQYF.

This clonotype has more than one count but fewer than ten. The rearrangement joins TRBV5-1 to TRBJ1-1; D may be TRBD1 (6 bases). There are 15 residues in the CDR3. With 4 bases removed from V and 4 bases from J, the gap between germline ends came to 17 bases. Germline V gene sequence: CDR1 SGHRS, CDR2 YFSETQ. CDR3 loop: CASSPGDTKSTEAFF. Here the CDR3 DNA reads TGCGCCAGCAGCCCGGGGGACACAAAAAGCACTGAAGCTTTCTTT.

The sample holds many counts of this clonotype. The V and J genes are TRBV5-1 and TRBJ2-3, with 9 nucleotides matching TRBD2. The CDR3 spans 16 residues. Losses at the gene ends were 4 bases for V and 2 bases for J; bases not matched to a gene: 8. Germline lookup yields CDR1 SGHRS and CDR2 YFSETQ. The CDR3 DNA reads TGCGCCAGCAGCGCTGGGACTAGCTGGACCACAGATACGCAGTATTTT. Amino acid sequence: CASSAGTSWTTDTQYF.